The rows below give T cell receptor beta chains drawn from one sample of a study of shared clonotypes between healthy human individuals. TCRdb keeps only in-frame clones here, not all; method: immunoSEQ multiplex PCR. The sample holds hundreds of thousands of clones; approximately 96% are singletons and the top ten take roughly 0.1%. The specimen sequenced was naive CD8+ T cells sorted from blood. The origin of the receptors is a woman aged 25 to 39 in good health. CDR3s include the opening cysteine and the closing phenylalanine or tryptophan. Fields, in order: CDR3 protein, CDR3 DNA, J gene, CDR3 length, clone size, D gene, V gene. D genes are given only for firm matches. Expanded clones get a size class; other rows say once, few or many, or leave the size out.

CDR3: CASNSAGPGGELFF
DNA: TGTGCCAGCAATTCAGCGGGACCGGGCGGGGAGCTGTTTTTT
J: TRBJ2-2
length: 14
size: -
D: TRBD2
V: TRBV27

CDR3: CASSPGLAGAYEQYF
DNA: TGTGCCAGCAGTCCGGGACTAGCGGGGGCCTACGAGCAGTACTTC
J: TRBJ2-7
length: 15
size: -
D: TRBD2
V: TRBV2

CDR3: CASNIREGLEQFF
DNA: TGTGCCAGTAACATTCGGGAGGGCCTTGAGCAGTTCTTC
J: TRBJ2-1
length: 13
size: -
D: TRBD2
V: TRBV19

CDR3: CASSIDWEETQYF
DNA: TGTGCCAGTAGTATTGACTGGGAAGAGACCCAGTACTTC
J: TRBJ2-5
length: 13
size: -
D: -
V: TRBV19

CDR3: CASSLLGEAGEQYF
DNA: TGTGCCAGCAGTTTACTTGGAGAGGCGGGGGAGCAGTACTTC
J: TRBJ2-7
length: 14
size: -
D: -
V: TRBV28

CDR3: CASSEGEQFF
DNA: TGTGCCAGCAGTGAAGGTGAGCAGTTCTTC
J: TRBJ2-1
length: 10
size: -
D: -
V: TRBV2

CDR3: CASSPIQGGREYEQYF
DNA: TGCGCCAGCAGCCCAATACAGGGCGGGAGGGAATACGAGCAGTACTTC
J: TRBJ2-7
length: 16
size: -
D: TRBD2
V: TRBV4-1

CDR3: CASSPARALSYEQYF
DNA: TGCGCCAGCAGCCCCGCACGGGCCCTATCCTACGAGCAGTACTTC
J: TRBJ2-7
length: 15
size: -
D: -
V: TRBV5-1

CDR3: CSGVAGGLDSYEQYF
DNA: TGCAGCGGGGTAGCTGGAGGGCTCGATTCCTACGAGCAGTACTTC
J: TRBJ2-7
length: 15
size: once
D: -
V: TRBV29-1

CDR3: CASSEGPVYGYTF
DNA: TGTGCCAGCAGTGAGGGACCCGTTTATGGCTACACCTTC
J: TRBJ1-2
length: 13
size: -
D: -
V: TRBV27

CDR3: CATSLYRGRGTEAFF
DNA: TGTGCCACCAGCCTGTACAGGGGGCGAGGCACTGAAGCTTTCTTT
J: TRBJ1-1
length: 15
size: once
D: TRBD1
V: TRBV15

CDR3: CASSLRGLNTGELFF
DNA: TGTGCCAGCAGCTTACGGGGACTGAACACCGGGGAGCTGTTTTTT
J: TRBJ2-2
length: 15
size: -
D: -
V: TRBV11-3

CDR3: CASSQGDSLSYEQYF
DNA: TGCGCCAGCAGCCAAGGGGACAGCCTTTCCTACGAGCAGTACTTC
J: TRBJ2-7
length: 15
size: -
D: TRBD1
V: TRBV4-1

CDR3: CASSRFGGTQYF
DNA: TGTGCCAGCAGTCGTTTCGGCGGGACGCAGTATTTT
J: TRBJ2-3
length: 12
size: -
D: -
V: TRBV5-6

CDR3: CASSYGTGGYEQYF
DNA: TGTGCCAGCAGTTATGGGACAGGGGGTTACGAGCAGTACTTC
J: TRBJ2-7
length: 14
size: -
D: TRBD1
V: TRBV6-5

CDR3: CASSFDRGYTEAFF
DNA: TGTGCCAGCAGCTTTGACAGGGGGTACACTGAAGCTTTCTTT
J: TRBJ1-1
length: 14
size: -
D: TRBD1
V: TRBV5-4

CDR3: CAISEEQYSTDTQYF
DNA: TGTGCCATCAGTGAGGAACAATATTCCACAGATACGCAGTATTTT
J: TRBJ2-3
length: 15
size: -
D: -
V: TRBV10-3

CDR3: CATSSEVPQVYGYTF
DNA: TGTGCCACCAGCAGTGAAGTCCCCCAGGTATATGGCTACACCTTC
J: TRBJ1-2
length: 15
size: once
D: -
V: TRBV15

CDR3: CASSQAHVGVTGELFF
DNA: TGCGCCAGCAGCCAAGCGCATGTAGGGGTAACCGGGGAGCTGTTTTTT
J: TRBJ2-2
length: 16
size: -
D: -
V: TRBV4-1

CDR3: CASSYGQFYEQYF
DNA: TGTGCCAGCAGTTACGGACAGTTCTACGAGCAGTACTTC
J: TRBJ2-7
length: 13
size: -
D: -
V: TRBV27

CDR3: CASSLLTAPYEQYF
DNA: TGTGCCAGCAGCTTGCTCACCGCCCCCTACGAGCAGTACTTC
J: TRBJ2-7
length: 14
size: -
D: -
V: TRBV5-6

CDR3: CASSVVPLAGGNLAQYF
DNA: TGTGCCAGCAGCGTAGTGCCCCTAGCGGGAGGGAATTTGGCGCAGTATTTT
J: TRBJ2-3
length: 17
size: -
D: TRBD2
V: TRBV9

CDR3: CASSYEGDSMGQHF
DNA: TGTGCCAGCAGTTACGAAGGGGACAGCATGGGACAGCATTTT
J: TRBJ1-5
length: 14
size: -
D: TRBD1
V: TRBV6-6

CDR3: CASRNPSSYEQYF
DNA: TGTGCCAGCCGTAACCCCAGCTCCTACGAGCAGTACTTC
J: TRBJ2-7
length: 13
size: -
D: -
V: TRBV2

CDR3: CASSLTGTSGRYEQYF
DNA: TGTGCCAGCAGTTTAACGGGGACCTCAGGGAGATACGAGCAGTACTTC
J: TRBJ2-7
length: 16
size: -
D: -
V: TRBV28

CDR3: CASRGTNYEQYF
DNA: TGTGCCAGCAGAGGGACTAACTACGAGCAGTACTTC
J: TRBJ2-7
length: 12
size: -
D: TRBD2
V: TRBV27

CDR3: CASSLAPDPTYEQYF
DNA: TGTGCCAGCAGTTTAGCCCCAGACCCGACCTACGAGCAGTACTTC
J: TRBJ2-7
length: 15
size: -
D: -
V: TRBV27

CDR3: CASRQGGTEAFF
DNA: TGTGCCAGCCGACAGGGTGGAACTGAAGCTTTCTTT
J: TRBJ1-1
length: 12
size: once
D: TRBD1
V: TRBV27

CDR3: CASSFLLRGGGRAFF
DNA: TGTGCCAGCAGTTTCCTTTTGAGGGGCGGCGGTAGAGCTTTCTTT
J: TRBJ1-1
length: 15
size: -
D: -
V: TRBV28

CDR3: CASSLGGQSYEQYF
DNA: TGTGCCAGCAGCTTAGGGGGACAGTCCTACGAGCAGTACTTC
J: TRBJ2-7
length: 14
size: -
D: TRBD1
V: TRBV11-2

CDR3: CASSYGQGFYEQYF
DNA: TGCGCCAGCAGTTACGGACAGGGTTTCTACGAGCAGTACTTC
J: TRBJ2-7
length: 14
size: -
D: TRBD1
V: TRBV4-1

CDR3: CASSIGETSYNEQFF
DNA: TGTGCCAGTAGTATCGGGGAGACATCCTACAATGAGCAGTTCTTC
J: TRBJ2-1
length: 15
size: -
D: -
V: TRBV19

CDR3: CASSIGGSVAEETQYF
DNA: TGTGCCAGTAGTATAGGCGGTTCGGTGGCTGAGGAGACCCAGTACTTC
J: TRBJ2-5
length: 16
size: once
D: -
V: TRBV19

CDR3: CASRPPGSSYEQYF
DNA: TGTGCCAGCAGGCCGCCAGGGAGCTCCTACGAGCAGTACTTC
J: TRBJ2-7
length: 14
size: -
D: -
V: TRBV28

CDR3: CASSLTSTGIGELFF
DNA: TGTGCCAGCAGTTTAACCTCGACAGGCATCGGGGAGCTGTTTTTT
J: TRBJ2-2
length: 15
size: -
D: -
V: TRBV27

CDR3: CASSPLAGVTGELFF
DNA: TGCGCCAGCAGCCCACTAGCGGGAGTAACCGGGGAGCTGTTTTTT
J: TRBJ2-2
length: 15
size: -
D: TRBD2
V: TRBV4-1

CDR3: CASSPEADVGQFF
DNA: TGTGCCAGCAGCCCCGAGGCGGACGTGGGGCAGTTCTTC
J: TRBJ2-1
length: 13
size: -
D: -
V: TRBV13

CDR3: CATSRESEGKQPQHF
DNA: TGTGCCACCAGCAGAGAATCTGAGGGGAAACAGCCCCAGCATTTT
J: TRBJ1-5
length: 15
size: -
D: -
V: TRBV15

CDR3: CASSQAVASGRETQYF
DNA: TGCGCCAGCAGCCAAGCTGTGGCTAGCGGGAGGGAGACCCAGTACTTC
J: TRBJ2-5
length: 16
size: -
D: TRBD2
V: TRBV4-1

CDR3: CASSIGHEQYF
DNA: TGTGCCAGTAGTATCGGTCACGAGCAGTACTTC
J: TRBJ2-7
length: 11
size: -
D: -
V: TRBV19

CDR3: CASSFGSGRFEQYF
DNA: TGTGCCAGCAGCTTTGGTAGCGGGAGGTTCGAGCAGTACTTC
J: TRBJ2-7
length: 14
size: -
D: TRBD2
V: TRBV7-9

CDR3: CSVEVRLGYTF
DNA: TGCAGCGTTGAAGTGAGGTTGGGCTACACCTTC
J: TRBJ1-2
length: 11
size: -
D: -
V: TRBV29-1

CDR3: CASSVQGDTGELFF
DNA: TGTGCCAGCAGTGTACAGGGAGATACCGGGGAGCTGTTTTTT
J: TRBJ2-2
length: 14
size: -
D: -
V: TRBV25-1

CDR3: CASSRKGAGDTQYF
DNA: TGTGCCAGCAGTCGTAAGGGGGCCGGGGATACGCAGTATTTT
J: TRBJ2-3
length: 14
size: -
D: TRBD1
V: TRBV9

CDR3: CASSWDRVKLFF
DNA: TGTGCCAGCAGTTGGGACAGGGTTAAACTGTTTTTT
J: TRBJ1-4
length: 12
size: -
D: TRBD1
V: TRBV2

CDR3: CASSEDPSDQLFF
DNA: TGTGCCAGCAGTGAGGACCCATCCGACCAACTGTTTTTT
J: TRBJ1-4
length: 13
size: -
D: -
V: TRBV2

CDR3: CASSLARNIQYF
DNA: TGTGCCAGCAGCTTAGCTCGAAACATTCAGTACTTC
J: TRBJ2-4
length: 12
size: -
D: -
V: TRBV11-2

CDR3: CASSFYFAYEQYF
DNA: TGTGCCAGCAGTTTTTACTTCGCCTACGAGCAGTACTTC
J: TRBJ2-7
length: 13
size: -
D: -
V: TRBV6-6

CDR3: CASSAQGNQPQHF
DNA: TGTGCCAGCAGTGCTCAGGGGAATCAGCCCCAGCATTTT
J: TRBJ1-5
length: 13
size: -
D: -
V: TRBV28

CDR3: CASSKRRGQGFPSDGNTIYF
DNA: TGTGCCAGCAGTAAAAGACGGGGCCAGGGTTTTCCGAGTGATGGAAACACCATATATTTT
J: TRBJ1-3
length: 20
size: -
D: -
V: TRBV21-1

CDR3: CASSTGLSTDTQYF
DNA: TGTGCCAGCAGCACGGGACTCAGCACAGATACGCAGTATTTT
J: TRBJ2-3
length: 14
size: -
D: -
V: TRBV9

CDR3: CASSLSGQSYTGELFF
DNA: TGCGCCAGCAGCTTATCGGGACAGTCATACACCGGGGAGCTGTTTTTT
J: TRBJ2-2
length: 16
size: -
D: TRBD1
V: TRBV5-1

CDR3: CAISFGGTGGPMNTEAFF
DNA: TGTGCCATCAGTTTCGGAGGGACAGGGGGCCCTATGAACACTGAAGCTTTCTTT
J: TRBJ1-1
length: 18
size: -
D: TRBD1
V: TRBV10-3

CDR3: CASTPSAGGYEQYF
DNA: TGTGCCAGTACCCCTTCAGCGGGAGGTTACGAGCAGTACTTC
J: TRBJ2-7
length: 14
size: -
D: TRBD2
V: TRBV19

CDR3: CASRIGAGLVVGDTQYF
DNA: TGTGCCAGCAGAATTGGGGCAGGTTTGGTAGTAGGAGATACGCAGTATTTT
J: TRBJ2-3
length: 17
size: -
D: -
V: TRBV7-8